A selection of T cell receptor beta chains follows, all from one sample in a study of blood T cell repertoires in COVID-19. Sequencing used immunoSEQ multiplex PCR; TCRdb keeps in-frame clones, though not all of them. Of about 200,000 clones listed, roughly 92% are singletons. Sequenced input: peripheral blood. These TCRs come from a man aged 30-40 years with COVID-19, enrolled during active disease. Both conserved end residues are part of each CDR3. D genes are given only for firm matches.

D	V	J	DNA	CDR3
-	TRBV2	TRBJ1-6	TGTGCCAGCAGTGTTCAATCAGATTCACCCCTCCACTTT	CASSVQSDSPLHF
TRBD2	TRBV4-1	TRBJ2-1	TGTGCCAGCAGCCAAGGACTAGCGGGGGGTGAGCAGTTCTTC	CASSQGLAGGEQFF
TRBD1	TRBV18	TRBJ1-2	TGTGCCAGCTCACCGAAGGGACAGGGGAGCGGCTACACCTTC	CASSPKGQGSGYTF
TRBD1	TRBV4-1	TRBJ2-2	TGCGCCAGCAGCCGAGCAGGGACAGGGGTCCTAGGCGGGACCGGGGAGCTGTTTTTT	CASSRAGTGVLGGTGELFF
TRBD2	TRBV11-2	TRBJ2-7	TGTGCCAGCAGCTTAGAGAGTAGCGGGGGGAGCGAGCAGTACTTC	CASSLESSGGSEQYF
-	TRBV2	TRBJ2-6	TGTGCCAGCGGTAGACAAATACCCTCTGGGGCCAACGTCCTGACTTTC	CASGRQIPSGANVLTF
-	TRBV30	TRBJ1-3	TGTGCCTGGGGGACACGCTCTGGAAACACCATATATTTT	CAWGTRSGNTIYF
TRBD1	TRBV3-1/TRBV3-2	TRBJ1-4	TGTGCCAGCAGCCGACAGGGGAATAATGAAAAACTGTTTTTT	CASSRQGNNEKLFF
-	TRBV5-1	TRBJ1-1	TGCGCCAGCAGCTTGGCCTCTCAGATAACTGAAGCTTTCTTT	CASSLASQITEAFF
-	TRBV6-1	TRBJ2-2	TGTGCCAGCAGTGAAGCAGGAGGGGGCCACGGGGAGCTGTTTTTT	CASSEAGGGHGELFF